One and the same sample provided the 20 T cell receptor beta chains below, sequenced in a study of blood T cell repertoires in COVID-19. Sequencing used immunoSEQ multiplex PCR; TCRdb keeps in-frame clones, though not all of them. Here the sample spans approximately 340,000 clones, 90% to 95% being singletons. Material: PBMCs or T cells enriched from blood (not recorded which). These receptors were obtained from a woman aged 40 to 55 who had been exposed to COVID-19.

The J gene is TRBJ1-1, the V gene TRBV21-1; the table's TRBD1 call for D was not verified on the DNA. TRBV21-1 is noted as a pseudogene. The CDR3 consists of 14 residues. The CDR3 DNA is TGTGCCAGCACCCTAAGGGGCCTGAACACTGAAGCTTTCTTT. Amino acids: CASTLRGLNTEAFF.

The V call is TRBV7-8, the J call TRBJ2-7; a weak D match, TRBD2 (5 bases). The length of the CDR3 is 13 residues. The ends were cut back, 5 bases at V and 3 bases at J, with 11 bases in the middle. Germline assignment: CDR1 SGHVS and CDR2 FQNEAQ. DNA of the CDR3: TGTGCCAGCAGCAACGCGGGTAACTACGAGCAGTACTTC. This sequence encodes CASSNAGNYEQYF. Full variable domain (outside the CDR3, taken from reference TRBV7-8 and TRBJ2-7): GAGVSQSPRYKVAKRGQDVALRCDPISGHVSLFWYQQALGQGPEFLTYFQNEAQLDKSGLPSDRFFAERPEGSVSTLKIQRTQQEDSAVYLCASSNAGNYEQYFGPGTRLTVT.

CDR3: CASSHQDSRGLGKLFF. CDR3 nucleotide sequence: TGCGCCAGCAGCCACCAGGACTCCAGGGGGCTTGGAAAACTGTTTTTT. The chain recombines TRBV4-1 with TRBJ1-4, with TRBD1 matching over 8 bases. There are 16 residues in the CDR3. Germline V gene data show CDR1 as MGHRA and CDR2 as YSYEKL. V trimming: 3 bases; J trimming: 10 bases; junction bases outside the gene matches: 13.

This clone was seen more than once but under ten times. This chain connects TRBV7-2 to TRBJ1-3; maybe TRBD1 (6 bases). Trimming pared 6 bases from V and 0 bases from J, leaving 18 bases between. The CDR3 is 17 amino acids. Germline V gives CDR1 SGHTA, CDR2 FQGNSA. The CDR3 sequence: CASRPLGALGSGNTIYF. Here the CDR3 DNA reads TGTGCCAGCAGACCCCTGGGGGCATTGGGCTCTGGAAACACCATATATTTT.

V and J are TRBV5-1 and TRBJ1-1, with D perhaps TRBD1 (6 bases). Germline V lookup: CDR1 SGHRS, CDR2 YFSETQ. Trimming took 4 bases from V and 8 from J, leaving 18 bases between them. This CDR3 contains 14 residues. CDR3 region: CASSRSRQDLEAFF. The CDR3 DNA sequence: TGCGCCAGCAGCCGCTCCCGACAGGATCTCGAAGCTTTCTTT.

This chain joins TRBV5-1 and TRBJ2-1; 12 bases map to TRBD2. Germline CDR1 reads SGHRS; CDR2 reads YFSETQ. V shed 0 bases and J 6 bases; nucleotides not matched to a gene: 7. The CDR3 covers 17 residues. In nucleotides, the CDR3 is TGCGCCAGCAGCTTGGGAACTAGCGGGAGGACGGGCAATGAGCAGTTCTTC. It yields the protein CASSLGTSGRTGNEQFF.

The CDR3 sequence: CASSPSGLAVETQYF. CDR3 nucleotides: TGTGCCAGCAGCCCGTCGGGACTAGCGGTTGAGACCCAGTACTTC. This rearrangement joins TRBV5-4 to TRBJ2-5; 11 bases are a match to TRBD2. Germline loops: CDR1 SGHNT, CDR2 YYREEE (reference sequence). V lost 4 bases, J lost 5 bases, and 7 bases stayed unmatched. The CDR3 is 15 residues long.

J is TRBJ2-3 and V is TRBV3-1 (or the pseudogene TRBV3-2), with 11 bases that match TRBD2. This CDR3 spans 16 amino acids. Per the germline V gene, CDR1 is LGHDT and CDR2 is YNNKEL (reference sequence). J lost 5 bases, V lost 2 bases, and 6 bases had no gene match. The CDR3 protein is CASSQILTSGRDTQYF. CDR3 DNA sequence: TGTGCCAGCAGCCAAATCCTCACTAGCGGGAGAGATACGCAGTATTTT.

V and J are TRBV7-2 and TRBJ2-1; D is unresolved. V dropped 3 bases and J dropped 7 bases, with 7 bases sitting between them. The CDR3 is made up of 12 amino acids. CDR1 and CDR2 (germline): SGHTA, FQGNSA. The CDR3 spells CASSFLENEQFF. CDR3 sequence (DNA): TGTGCCAGCAGCTTTCTAGAGAATGAGCAGTTCTTC.

The rearrangement links TRBV12-3 or TRBV12-4 to TRBJ1-3; 11 positions agree with TRBD1. The CDR3 spans 12 residues. Trimming removed 7 bases from V and 9 bases from J; junction bases left unmatched: 2. The CDR3 here is CASKDRGPTIYF. The CDR3 nucleotides are TGTGCCAGCAAGGACAGGGGGCCCACCATATATTTT.

This rearrangement joins TRBV7-2 to TRBJ2-5, with 10 nucleotides matching TRBD2. The germline V gene encodes CDR1 SGHTA and CDR2 FQGNSA. Trimming took 6 bases from V and 3 from J; bases not matched to a gene: 4. The CDR3 extends over 14 amino acids. CDR3 loop: CASSTSGDKETQYF. Written as DNA, the CDR3 is TGTGCCAGCAGTACTAGCGGGGACAAAGAGACCCAGTACTTC.

This chain uses TRBV6-5 with TRBJ1-2; TRBD1 agrees at 9 bases. Germline assignment: CDR1 MNHEY and CDR2 SVGAGI. The trim removed 6 bases at V and 7 bases at J, leaving 12 bases unmatched. This CDR3 has 15 residues. CDR3 nucleotides: TGTGCCAGCAGGCCAGGTGGGACAGGGAATGGTGGCTACACCTTC. This sequence encodes CASRPGGTGNGGYTF.

The chain links TRBV19 to TRBJ2-2; D gene uncertain. Germline values: CDR1 LNHDA, CDR2 SQIVND (reference sequence). V lost 3 bases and J 7 bases, leaving 9 bases between the germline ends. This CDR3 region has 13 residues. CDR3 sequence: CASSIPPSGELFF. The DNA for the CDR3 is TGTGCCAGTAGTATTCCCCCCAGCGGGGAGCTGTTTTTT.

The chain recombines TRBV5-1 with TRBJ1-1, with unresolved D. The CDR3 has 15 amino acids. Germline V gives CDR1 SGHRS, CDR2 YFSETQ. V was trimmed by 4 bases and J by 4 bases, leaving 17 bases between them. The CDR3 nucleotides read TGCGCCAGCAGCCCTCGGACCTACGCGGGCACTGAAGCTTTCTTT. This translates into CASSPRTYAGTEAFF.

The V gene is TRBV2, the J gene TRBJ1-2, with a weak D call TRBD1 (6 bases). CDR3 size: 15 residues. Germline V gene data show CDR1 as SNHLY and CDR2 as FYNNEI. The V end lost 5 bases, the J end lost 2 bases, and 15 bases lay between the germline ends. CDR3 sequence (DNA): TGTGCCAGCAGTTGGGACATGGAGATCAACTATGGCTACACCTTC. It specifies CASSWDMEINYGYTF.

This clone was found a few times. The same CDR3 arises from other DNA sequences in this sample as well. The chain employs TRBV7-9 and TRBJ1-1; a possible D gene is TRBD1 (5 bases). V was clipped by 5 bases and J by 1 base, with 11 bases between them. This CDR3 is 14 amino acids long. Looked up from germline, CDR1 is SEHNR and CDR2 is FQNEAQ (reference sequence). CDR3 sequence (DNA): TGTGCCAGCAGCCCTTCGGGGGGGAACACTGAAGCTTTCTTT. Its protein is CASSPSGGNTEAFF. The full variable domain, with the rest looked up from reference TRBV7-9 and TRBJ1-1, is DTGVSQNPRHKITKRGQNVTFRCDPISEHNRLYWYRQTLGQGPEFLTYFQNEAQLEKSRLLSDRFSAERPKGSFSTLEIQRTEQGDSAMYLCASSPSGGNTEAFFGQGTRLTVV.

The chain employs TRBV4-1 and TRBJ1-3; 9 nucleotides line up with TRBD1. CDR1 MGHRA and CDR2 YSYEKL come from the germline V gene. After removal of 0 bases from V and 4 bases from J, the junction contained 10 bases not matched to a gene. The CDR3 has 18 residues. The CDR3 DNA reads TGCGCCAGCAGCCAAGATCCGGACAGGGGAGGTCTCGGAAACACCATATATTTT. Its translation is CASSQDPDRGGLGNTIYF.

The chain employs TRBV7-2 and TRBJ2-5, with TRBD1 identical over 11 bases. The CDR3 consists of 17 residues. Germline V lookup: CDR1 SGHTA, CDR2 FQGNSA. The junction had 7 bases not matched to a gene; V was cut back by 3 bases and J by 1 base. CDR3 coding DNA: TGTGCCAGCAGCTTGCAGGCGGGACAGGGGGTCCAAGAGACCCAGTACTTC. As protein: CASSLQAGQGVQETQYF. The entire variable domain, with the rest obtained from reference TRBV7-2 and TRBJ2-5, is as follows: GAGVSQSPSNKVTEKGKDVELRCDPISGHTALYWYRQSLGQGLEFLIYFQGNSAPDKSGLPSDRFSAERTGGSVSTLTIQRTQQEDSAVYLCASSLQAGQGVQETQYFGPGTRLLVL.

The gene calls are TRBV5-6 and TRBJ2-1; possible D gene TRBD2, 5 bases. V gave up 1 base and J gave up 5 bases, with 16 bases separating them. The germline V gene encodes CDR1 SGHDT and CDR2 YYEEEE. The CDR3 length is 16 residues. Written as DNA, the CDR3 is TGTGCCAGCAGCTTGAAAGACTTGCCGGGGAACAATGAGCAGTTCTTC. It translates to CASSLKDLPGNNEQFF.

CDR3 sequence reads: CASSVRGGDTEAFF. The DNA for the CDR3 is TGTGCCAGCAGCGTACGGGGAGGTGACACTGAAGCTTTCTTT. The chain uses TRBV9 and TRBJ1-1, with D uncertain. This CDR3 is 14 amino acids long. V lost 1 base to trimming and J lost 3 bases, with 10 bases between them. Germline lookup yields CDR1 SGDLS and CDR2 YYNGEE.